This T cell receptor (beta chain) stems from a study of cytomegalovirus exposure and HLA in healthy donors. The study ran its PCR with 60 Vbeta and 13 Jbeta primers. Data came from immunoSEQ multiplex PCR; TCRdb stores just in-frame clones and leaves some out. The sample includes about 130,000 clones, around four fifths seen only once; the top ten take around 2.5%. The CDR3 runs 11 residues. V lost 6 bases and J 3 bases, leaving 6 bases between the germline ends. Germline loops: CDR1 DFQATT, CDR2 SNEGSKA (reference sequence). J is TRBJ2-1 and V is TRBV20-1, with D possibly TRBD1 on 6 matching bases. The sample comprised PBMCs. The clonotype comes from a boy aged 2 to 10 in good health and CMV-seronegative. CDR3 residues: CSATGYNEQFF. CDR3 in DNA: TGCAGTGCGACAGGCTACAATGAGCAGTTCTTC.